The 8 T cell receptor beta chains listed next were all sequenced from one sample in a study of T cell responses to AZD1222 COVID-19 vaccine. The protocol was immunoSEQ multiplex PCR, while the TCRdb copy is restricted to in-frame clones and leaves out a portion. The data contain 25,000 to 30,000 clones, roughly 93% of them singletons. The sample consisted of peripheral blood, taken on day 0 of AZD1222 vaccination. These receptors originate from an adult in good health.

The V and J genes are TRBV19 and TRBJ2-5; 8 bases are shared with TRBD2. Germline V lookup: CDR1 LNHDA, CDR2 SQIVND (reference sequence). The J segment lost 0 bases and the V segment lost 3 bases, leaving 3 bases of the junction unmatched. CDR3 length equals 15 residues. The CDR3 DNA follows: TGTGCCAGTAGTATTGGCGGGGGGTACCAAGAGACCCAGTACTTC. Protein sequence: CASSIGGGYQETQYF.

This rearrangement joins TRBV30 to TRBJ2-7; D is possibly TRBD2 (6 bases). CDR3 length: 14 amino acids. V shed 7 bases and J shed 2 bases, with 18 bases lying between them. CDR1 and CDR2 from the germline V gene are GTSNPN and SVGIG (reference sequence). CDR3 region: CASHRRDSTYEQYF. The DNA of the CDR3 is TGTGCCTCCCATAGGAGGGACTCTACCTACGAGCAGTACTTC.

The rearrangement joins TRBV30 to TRBJ2-5; tentatively, D is TRBD2 (6 bases). V lost 0 bases to trimming and J lost 7 bases, with 18 bases between them. The germline CDR1 and CDR2 sequences are GTSNPN and SVGIG (reference sequence). The CDR3 loop spans 15 amino acids. The DNA of the CDR3 is TGTGCCTGGAGTGTACAAGCGGGCCCGGCGGGGACCCAGTACTTC. It encodes CAWSVQAGPAGTQYF. Drawing the rest from reference TRBV30 and TRBJ2-5, the complete variable domain is SQTIHQWPATLVQPVGSPLSLECTVEGTSNPNLYWYRQAAGRGLQLLFYSVGIGQISSEVPQNLSASRPQDRQFILSSKKLLLSDSGFYLCAWSVQAGPAGTQYFGPGTRLLVL.

V and J are TRBV7-2 and TRBJ2-3; D perhaps matches TRBD2 (6 bases). Trimming stripped 6 bases from V and 0 bases from J, with 10 bases between. The CDR3 extends over 14 amino acids. CDR1 is SGHTA and CDR2 is FQGNSA in the germline V gene. CDR3 amino acids: CASSSGSSTDTQYF. The CDR3 bases are TGTGCCAGCAGTAGCGGCTCTAGCACAGATACGCAGTATTTT.

This chain connects TRBV27 to TRBJ1-5; TRBD1 aligns across 8 bases. The trim removed 6 bases at V and 5 bases at J, leaving 6 bases unmatched. Germline values: CDR1 MNHEY, CDR2 SMNVEV (reference sequence). This CDR3 region has 14 residues. CDR3 sequence: CASSLDRGYQPQHF. CDR3 nucleotides: TGTGCCAGCAGCCTCGACAGGGGATATCAGCCCCAGCATTTT.

The chain combines TRBV7-2 with TRBJ1-2, with a weak D call TRBD1 (6 bases). This CDR3 is built from 15 residues. Trimming stripped 5 bases from V and 5 bases from J, with 18 bases between. Germline CDR1 is SGHTA and CDR2 is FQGNSA. This CDR3 reads CASSPLRTDLYGYTF. In nucleotides, the CDR3 is TGTGCCAGCAGCCCCCTTCGGACAGATCTTTATGGCTACACCTTC. Full variable domain (missing parts from reference TRBV7-2 and TRBJ1-2): GAGVSQSPSNKVTEKGKDVELRCDPISGHTALYWYRQSLGQGLEFLIYFQGNSAPDKSGLPSDRFSAERTGGSVSTLTIQRTQQEDSAVYLCASSPLRTDLYGYTFGSGTRLTVV.

The chain joins TRBV6-5 to TRBJ2-7; 9 bases are shared with TRBD1. Trimming removed 8 bases from V and 5 bases from J; junction bases left unmatched: 4. The CDR3 consists of 12 residues. In germline, CDR1 is MNHEY, CDR2 SVGAGI. The CDR3 spells CASGGQGNEQYF. The CDR3 DNA is TGTGCCAGCGGGGGACAGGGCAACGAGCAGTACTTC.

The chain joins TRBV3-1 (or the pseudogene TRBV3-2) to TRBJ1-5, with 7 bases identical to TRBD1. Germline trimming cut 4 bases from V and 9 bases from J; bases unmatched to any gene: 12. The CDR3 length is 15 residues. Per the germline V gene, CDR1 is LGHDT and CDR2 is YNNKEL (reference sequence). CDR3 protein: CASSPGQSIRPPQHF. The CDR3 DNA reads as TGTGCCAGCAGCCCGGGACAGTCTATAAGGCCGCCCCAGCATTTT.